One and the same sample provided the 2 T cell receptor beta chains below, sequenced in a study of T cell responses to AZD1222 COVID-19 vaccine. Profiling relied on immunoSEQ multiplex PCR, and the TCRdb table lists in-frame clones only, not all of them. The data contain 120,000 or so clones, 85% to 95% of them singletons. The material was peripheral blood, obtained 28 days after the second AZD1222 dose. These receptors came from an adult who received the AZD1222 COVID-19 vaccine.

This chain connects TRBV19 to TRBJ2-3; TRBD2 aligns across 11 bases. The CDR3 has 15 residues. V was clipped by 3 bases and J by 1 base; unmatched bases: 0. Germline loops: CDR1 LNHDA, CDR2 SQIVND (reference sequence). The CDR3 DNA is TGTGCCAGTAGTATGGGACTAGCGGGCACAGATACGCAGTATTTT. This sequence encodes CASSMGLAGTDTQYF.

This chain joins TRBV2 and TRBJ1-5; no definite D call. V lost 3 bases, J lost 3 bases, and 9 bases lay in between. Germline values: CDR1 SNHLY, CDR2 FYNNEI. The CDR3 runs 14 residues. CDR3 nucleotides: TGTGCCAGCAGTGAGTCGGATCCCAATCAGCCCCAGCATTTT. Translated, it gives CASSESDPNQPQHF.